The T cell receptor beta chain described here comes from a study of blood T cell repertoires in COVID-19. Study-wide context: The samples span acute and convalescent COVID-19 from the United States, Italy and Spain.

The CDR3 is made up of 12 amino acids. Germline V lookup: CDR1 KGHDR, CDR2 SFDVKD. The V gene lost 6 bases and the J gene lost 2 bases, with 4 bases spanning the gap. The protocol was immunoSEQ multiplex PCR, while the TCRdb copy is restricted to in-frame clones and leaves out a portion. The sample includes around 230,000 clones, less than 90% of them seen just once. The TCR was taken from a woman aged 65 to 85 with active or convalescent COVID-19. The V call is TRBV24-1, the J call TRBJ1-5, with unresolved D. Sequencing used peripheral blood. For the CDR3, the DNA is TGTGCCACCAGTCTTGGCAATCAGCCCCAGCATTTT. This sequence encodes CATSLGNQPQHF.